Shown below are 14 T cell receptor beta chains from a single sample sequenced in a study of cytotoxic CD8 clonotypes in ibrutinib-treated CLL (dated by TCRdb to the early 2020s). The intended sense of this specimen's time point label: roughly 2 years on ibrutinib. The protocol used for the library was the immunoSEQ multiplex PCR assay. TCRdb obtained this table from immuneACCESS and retained in-frame rearrangements with V and J assigned. These tables miss some clones; where compared with another copy, unresolved V genes account for less than half of the shortfall, and the remainder is unexplained. This sample comprises roughly 170,000 clones, approximately 80% of them detected only once. About 4.6% of the sample belongs to the ten largest clones. The material was PBMCs, obtained after 24 months of ibrutinib treatment. Receptors were obtained from a human donor with chronic lymphocytic leukemia.

V gene TRBV4-2 combines with J gene TRBJ1-5; 10 bases fit TRBD1. The V gene end was trimmed by 2 bases and the J gene end by 9 bases; junction bases not matched to a gene: 4. The V gene's germline CDR1 is LGHNA and CDR2 YNFKEQ. The CDR3 has 14 residues. For the CDR3, the DNA is TGTGCCAGCAGCCAACCGGGACAGGGGCCGCCCCAGCATTTT. It codes for CASSQPGQGPPQHF.

The chain joins TRBV7-2 to TRBJ2-5, with 10 bases aligning to TRBD2. The CDR3 runs 15 residues. V lost 1 base, J lost 5 bases, and 4 bases stayed unmatched. Germline CDR1 SGHTA, CDR2 FQGNSA. CDR3 sequence (DNA): TGTGCCAGCAGCTTAGGATCTAGCGGGGGCGAGACCCAGTACTTC. This sequence encodes CASSLGSSGGETQYF.

The chain is built from TRBV7-9 and TRBJ1-1, with TRBD1 matching over 7 bases. Trimming took 2 bases from V and 0 from J; bases not matched to a gene: 0. This CDR3 is built from 14 residues. Germline V gene sequence: CDR1 SEHNR, CDR2 FQNEAQ (reference sequence). This CDR3 is CASSLTGVNTEAFF. Here the CDR3 DNA reads TGTGCCAGCAGCTTAACAGGGGTGAACACTGAAGCTTTCTTT.

The chain links TRBV5-6 to TRBJ1-3; the match to TRBD1 covers 9 bases. The CDR3 is made up of 15 amino acids. Germline V gives CDR1 SGHDT, CDR2 YYEEEE. V lost 5 bases, J lost 3 bases, and 6 bases stayed unmatched. The CDR3 is CASRGTGLDGNTIYF. CDR3 coding DNA: TGTGCCAGCAGAGGGACAGGGCTAGATGGAAACACCATATATTTT.

The chain is built from TRBV18 and TRBJ2-3; 7 positions match TRBD1. CDR1 and CDR2 (germline): KGHSH, LQKENI. Trimming removed 5 bases from V and 2 bases from J; junction bases left unmatched: 7. The CDR3 consists of 15 residues. The CDR3 nucleotides are TGTGCCAGCTCAATCGCGACAGGGACCACAGATACGCAGTATTTT. Amino acid sequence: CASSIATGTTDTQYF.

The gene calls are TRBV18 and TRBJ2-3, with no clear D. The V end lost 6 bases, the J end lost 2 bases, and 12 bases lay between the germline ends. The CDR3 totals 14 residues. CDR1 and CDR2 (germline): KGHSH, LQKENI. The CDR3 DNA reads TGTGCCAGCTCCCCCGGAAGGACCACAGATACGCAGTATTTT. It encodes CASSPGRTTDTQYF.

This chain joins TRBV5-1 and TRBJ1-1, with TRBD1 matching 7 bases. The CDR3 runs 13 residues. The germline V gene has CDR1 SGHRS and CDR2 YFSETQ. Trimming removed 4 bases from V and 3 bases from J; junction bases left unmatched: 3. CDR3 sequence: CASSTQGYTEAFF. In DNA form, the CDR3 reads TGCGCCAGCAGCACACAGGGGTACACTGAAGCTTTCTTT.

The chain couples TRBV28 to TRBJ1-2; D may be TRBD1 (6 bases). CDR1 and CDR2 from the germline V gene are MDHEN and SYDVKM. The CDR3 sequence is 14 residues long. The V end lost 5 bases, the J end lost 0 bases, and 10 bases lay between the germline ends. CDR3 nucleotide sequence: TGTGCCAGCAGTCCGCGGACAGCTAACTATGGCTACACCTTC. Its protein product is CASSPRTANYGYTF.

The chain joins TRBV5-1 to TRBJ1-5; 8 bases match TRBD1. CDR3 length equals 20 residues. The trim removed 1 base at V and 2 bases at J, leaving 17 bases unmatched. Germline V gives CDR1 SGHRS, CDR2 YFSETQ. The DNA of the CDR3 is TGCGCCAGCAGCTTGAAAAGACAGGGGAGCCTTTTATGGGGCAATCAGCCCCAGCATTTT. Translating it yields CASSLKRQGSLLWGNQPQHF.

The chain carries TRBV2 and TRBJ1-2; the D is unclear. The CDR3 length is 13 residues. Germline CDR1 SNHLY, CDR2 FYNNEI. For the CDR3, the DNA is TGTGCTACAGCCGTACAGACCTACTATGGCTACACCTTC. Translated: CATAVQTYYGYTF.

The chain combines TRBV7-6 with TRBJ2-7; 7 bases line up with TRBD1. In germline, CDR1 is SGHVS, CDR2 FNYEAQ. J lost 4 bases, V lost 2 bases, and 11 bases had no gene match. The CDR3 is 16 residues long. The CDR3 reads CASSLLPPDRNYEQYF. The CDR3 DNA reads as TGTGCCAGCAGCTTACTCCCCCCGGACAGGAATTACGAGCAGTACTTC.

This clone was counted a single time. The chain employs TRBV2 and TRBJ2-3; 8 nucleotides align to TRBD2. The germline CDR1 and CDR2 sequences are SNHLY and FYNNEI. V dropped 7 bases and J dropped 5; count of bases not matched to a gene: 11. This CDR3 is built from 15 residues. CDR3 coding DNA: TGTGCCAGCAACGCTCGGCTAGCGGGCAGAGATACGCAGTATTTT. Translating it yields CASNARLAGRDTQYF.

The chain links TRBV18 to TRBJ1-1; D remains ambiguous. CDR3 size: 14 residues. The germline CDR1 and CDR2 sequences are KGHSH and LQKENI. Trimming removed 1 base at V and 4 bases at J, with 10 bases between. CDR3 sequence reads: CASSPQGMSTEAFF. CDR3 nucleotides: TGTGCCAGCTCACCACAGGGAATGAGCACTGAAGCTTTCTTT.

This clone was picked up a small number of times. The V and J genes are TRBV19 and TRBJ1-5; possibly TRBD1 for D (6 bases). Trimming shortened V by 3 bases and J by 7 bases, and 13 bases separated the two germline ends. Germline V gene lookup returns CDR1 LNHDA and CDR2 SQIVND (reference sequence). The CDR3 consists of 14 residues. CDR3 DNA: TGTGCCAGTAGTATGGGGGACATTAGGCAGCCCCAGCATTTT. Protein product: CASSMGDIRQPQHF.